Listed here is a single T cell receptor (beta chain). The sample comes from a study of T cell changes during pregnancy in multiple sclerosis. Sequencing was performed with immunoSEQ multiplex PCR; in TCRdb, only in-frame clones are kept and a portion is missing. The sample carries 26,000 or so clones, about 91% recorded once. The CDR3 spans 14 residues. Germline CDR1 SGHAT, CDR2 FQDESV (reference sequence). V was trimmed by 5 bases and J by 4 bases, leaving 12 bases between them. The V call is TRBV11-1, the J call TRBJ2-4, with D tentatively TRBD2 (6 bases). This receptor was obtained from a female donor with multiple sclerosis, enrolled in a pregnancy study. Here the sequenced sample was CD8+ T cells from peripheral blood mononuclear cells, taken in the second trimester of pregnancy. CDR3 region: CASSPRRGKNIQYF. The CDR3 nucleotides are TGTGCCAGCAGCCCGAGGAGGGGTAAAAACATTCAGTACTTC.